This entry features one T cell receptor (beta chain) sequence. This sample is drawn from a study of siplizumab effects on memory and regulatory T cells. Profiled with immunoSEQ multiplex PCR; TCRdb holds only in-frame clones, not every one. Among fewer than 45,000 clones listed, roughly 90% were seen once. From germline, CDR1 is MNHEY and CDR2 SVGAGI. The CDR3 is 15 residues long. The V and J ends lost 6 bases and 0 bases, in that order; junction bases with no gene match: 4. This receptor was obtained from a human donor in good health. Sequences were obtained from naive CD4+ T cells sorted from blood. This chain connects TRBV6-5 to TRBJ1-3; TRBD1 agrees at 8 bases. For the CDR3, the DNA is TGTGCCAGCAGCTGGGACAGGAGCTCTGGAAACACCATATATTTT. Amino acid sequence: CASSWDRSSGNTIYF.